The rows below give T cell receptor beta chains drawn from one sample of a study of T cell responses to AZD1222 COVID-19 vaccine. The method was immunoSEQ multiplex PCR; TCRdb's version includes in-frame clones alone and lacks a portion of them. The sample includes hundreds of thousands of clones, more than 85% of them seen just once. The starting material was peripheral blood, obtained on day 0 of MenACWY control vaccination. These receptors all come from an adult in good health. Both conserved end residues are part of each CDR3. D genes are given only for firm matches. Some rows mark clone size as missing; the rest say once, few, many or name a class of expanded clone.

v_call	j_call	clone_size	d_call	cdr3_aa	cdr3_nt
TRBV3-1/TRBV3-2	TRBJ2-7	once	-	CASSPEIPGEQYF	TGTGCCAGCAGTCCCGAAATCCCCGGAGAGCAGTACTTC
TRBV5-8	TRBJ1-2	-	-	CAREPENNYGYTF	TGTGCCCGAGAGCCAGAGAATAACTATGGCTACACCTTC
TRBV6-2/TRBV6-3	TRBJ1-2	-	-	CASSADRYYGYTF	TGTGCCAGCAGTGCGGACAGATACTATGGCTACACCTTC
TRBV19	TRBJ1-4	-	TRBD1	CASSLGQGRREKLFF	TGTGCCAGTAGTCTAGGACAGGGGCGCAGGGAAAAACTGTTTTTT
TRBV23-1	TRBJ1-5	once	-	CASSPRQKGPSRPGHF	TGCGCCAGCAGTCCGCGACAGAAAGGGCCCAGCCGCCCGGGGCATTTT
TRBV4-3	TRBJ2-2	-	-	CASSQDWGVSGELFF	TGCGCCAGCAGCCAAGATTGGGGGGTCAGCGGGGAGCTGTTTTTT
TRBV9	TRBJ1-2	-	TRBD1	CASSVDPGGGYYGYTF	TGTGCCAGCAGCGTAGACCCAGGGGGGGGCTACTATGGCTACACCTTC
TRBV2	TRBJ2-3	-	-	CASSVSADTQYF	TGTGCCAGCAGTGTATCAGCAGATACGCAGTATTTT
TRBV15	TRBJ1-1	-	-	CATSRVSDITEAFF	TGTGCCACCAGCAGAGTCTCGGACATCACTGAAGCTTTCTTT
TRBV6-5	TRBJ2-5	-	TRBD2	CASGRSGGNQETQYF	TGTGCCAGTGGGAGGAGCGGGGGGAACCAAGAGACCCAGTACTTC
TRBV5-6	TRBJ1-1	once	TRBD1	CASSLNWGQLNTEAFF	TGTGCCAGCAGCTTAAATTGGGGACAGTTAAACACTGAAGCTTTCTTT
TRBV18	TRBJ2-1	-	TRBD2	CASSKAGADNEQFF	TGTGCCAGCTCTAAAGCGGGGGCAGACAATGAGCAGTTCTTC
TRBV7-8	TRBJ1-4	-	-	CASSFYGLNEKLFF	TGTGCCAGCAGCTTCTACGGACTCAATGAAAAACTGTTTTTT
TRBV4-1	TRBJ2-2	-	-	CASSHYGLGQNTGELFF	TGCGCCAGCAGCCATTACGGCCTCGGACAGAACACCGGGGAGCTGTTTTTT
TRBV19	TRBJ2-5	-	-	CASRPARAREETQYF	TGTGCCAGTAGGCCGGCCAGGGCGAGAGAGGAGACCCAGTACTTC
TRBV7-9	TRBJ1-1	-	-	CASSLGGVMNTEAFF	TGTGCCAGCAGCTTAGGGGGCGTCATGAACACTGAAGCTTTCTTT
TRBV5-1	TRBJ2-3	few	TRBD2	CASSLAETSGGTDTQYF	TGCGCCAGCAGCTTGGCCGAAACTAGCGGGGGCACAGATACGCAGTATTTT
TRBV6-5	TRBJ1-2	once	-	CASSVDGPYGYTF	TGTGCCAGCAGCGTTGACGGCCCCTATGGCTACACCTTC
TRBV10-3	TRBJ2-7	-	TRBD1	CAISQGAALGEQYF	TGTGCCATCAGTCAGGGGGCTGCTTTGGGCGAGCAGTACTTC
TRBV18	TRBJ2-3	-	-	CASSPMRSSTDTQYF	TGTGCCAGCTCACCAATGAGATCTTCCACAGATACGCAGTATTTT
TRBV6-5	TRBJ1-5	-	-	CASSDSGGGNQPQHF	TGTGCCAGCAGTGACTCCGGGGGGGGCAATCAGCCCCAGCATTTT
TRBV6-2/TRBV6-3	TRBJ2-1	once	TRBD1	CASSYRTGRARPPVPFF	TGTGCCAGCAGTTACCGGACAGGGCGAGCGAGACCCCCTGTCCCTTTCTTC